These 20 T cell receptor beta chains share one sample of origin, sequenced in a study of T cell responses to AZD1222 COVID-19 vaccine. The method was immunoSEQ multiplex PCR; TCRdb's version includes in-frame clones alone and lacks a portion of them. The sample contains over 100,000 clones, about nine tenths of which appear only once. Sequences were derived from peripheral blood, sampled on day 0 of AZD1222 vaccination. The source of these receptors is an adult in good health.

The chain carries TRBV18 and TRBJ2-1; D might be TRBD2 (5 bases). The germline CDR1 and CDR2 sequences are KGHSH and LQKENI. V lost 4 bases and J lost 5, with 21 bases in between. This CDR3 has 17 residues. CDR3 in DNA: TGTGCCAGCTCACACGACATTCCGAAGGACGGGAACAATGAGCAGTTCTTC. This encodes CASSHDIPKDGNNEQFF.

The rearrangement joins TRBV9 to TRBJ2-7; 9 bases are a match to TRBD1. The ends lost 2 bases at V and 6 bases at J; junction bases unmatched: 9. The germline V gene has CDR1 SGDLS and CDR2 YYNGEE. CDR3 size: 15 residues. The CDR3 coding sequence is TGTGCCAGCAGCGTCTTGACAGGGGGTTTGAGCGAGCAGTACTTC. It is translated as CASSVLTGGLSEQYF. Looking up the rest from reference TRBV9 and TRBJ2-7 gives the full variable domain: DSGVTQTPKHLITATGQRVTLRCSPRSGDLSVYWYQQSLDQGLQFLIQYYNGEERAKGNILERFSAQQFPDLHSELNLSSLELGDSALYFCASSVLTGGLSEQYFGPGTRLTVT.

This clone showed up just once. The chain combines TRBV25-1 with TRBJ1-1; D remains unclear. The CDR3 covers 15 residues. Germline CDR1 reads MGHDK; CDR2 reads SYGVNS. V was clipped by 4 bases and J by 1 base, with 13 bases between them. The DNA of the CDR3 is TGTGCCAGCAGTGGGGCGGGTAAAGCGAACACTGAAGCTTTCTTT. Residues: CASSGAGKANTEAFF. Looking up the rest from reference TRBV25-1 and TRBJ1-1 gives the full variable domain: EADIYQTPRYLVIGTGKKITLECSQTMGHDKMYWYQQDPGMELHLIHYSYGVNSTEKGDLSSESTVSRIRTEHFPLTLESARPSHTSQYLCASSGAGKANTEAFFGQGTRLTVV.

The CDR3 region is CAIRTDVYEQYF. The CDR3 coding sequence is TGTGCCATCAGGACGGACGTCTACGAGCAGTACTTC. The rearrangement links TRBV10-3 to TRBJ2-7; D ambiguous. Germline V CDR1 and CDR2: ENHRY, SYGVKD. The CDR3 covers 12 residues. Trimming left V 6 bases short and J 3 bases short, with 9 bases between.

V gene TRBV3-1 (or the pseudogene TRBV3-2) combines with J gene TRBJ2-7; the D is unclear. Between the trimmed V and J ends, which lost 2 bases and 2 bases, there was a span of 13 bases. This CDR3 comprises 15 residues. Germline V gene sequence: CDR1 LGHDT, CDR2 YNNKEL (reference sequence). CDR3 in DNA: TGTGCCAGCAGCCAAATGGTGGGCACCACCTACGAGCAGTACTTC. Protein sequence: CASSQMVGTTYEQYF.

The chain combines TRBV10-2 with TRBJ2-3, with 9 bases aligning to TRBD2. Germline loops: CDR1 WSHSY, CDR2 SAAADI. The length of the CDR3 is 20 residues. V was pared by 6 bases and J by 4 bases, with 23 bases of the junction left unmatched. The CDR3 coding sequence is TGCGCCAGCAGCCCACCCCCCGGGACTAGCCTAGCCGGGCCGCCAGATACGCAGTATTTT. It specifies CASSPPPGTSLAGPPDTQYF.

J is TRBJ2-3 and V is TRBV29-1; 11 bases map to TRBD2. The CDR3 has 16 residues. The ends lost 4 bases at V and 0 bases at J; junction bases unmatched: 6. Germline V gene lookup returns CDR1 SQVTM and CDR2 ANQGSEA. Here the CDR3 DNA reads TGCAGCGTTGCCCGGGGGACTAGCGGTAGCACAGATACGCAGTATTTT. It is translated as CSVARGTSGSTDTQYF.

The V call is TRBV5-1, the J call TRBJ2-3; D might be TRBD1 or TRBD2, each matching 5 bases. V was shortened by 3 bases and J by 4 bases, with 9 bases between the two germline ends. CDR1 SGHRS and CDR2 YFSETQ come from the germline V gene. This CDR3 spans 13 amino acids. CDR3 in amino acids: CASSSRGADTQYF. The CDR3 DNA reads TGCGCCAGCAGCTCCCGAGGGGCAGATACGCAGTATTTT.

This clone was seen a single time. This chain joins TRBV2 and TRBJ1-2; maybe TRBD1 (6 bases). V was pared by 3 bases and J by 6 bases, with 11 bases between. The CDR3 is made up of 13 amino acids. Germline values: CDR1 SNHLY, CDR2 FYNNEI. This CDR3 is CASSELRGHGYTF. As DNA, the CDR3 is TGTGCCAGCAGTGAGCTCAGGGGACATGGCTACACCTTC.

The gene calls are TRBV28 and TRBJ2-7; the D call may be TRBD1 or TRBD2 (5 bases each). The CDR3 length is 14 residues. The V gene's germline CDR1 is MDHEN and CDR2 SYDVKM. Trimming pared 7 bases from V and 0 bases from J, leaving 13 bases between. CDR3 sequence (DNA): TGTGCCAGCACCGGGACCCTCCCCTCCTACGAGCAGTACTTC. Residues: CASTGTLPSYEQYF.

V gene TRBV5-1 combines with J gene TRBJ2-1; no clear D. Trimming took off 7 bases at V and 6 bases at J, with 17 bases between the two ends. This CDR3 region has 14 residues. Germline CDR1 SGHRS, CDR2 YFSETQ. As DNA, the CDR3 is TGCGCCAGCCGACCCCCAATGAGCCCCAATGAGCAGTTCTTC. This translates into CASRPPMSPNEQFF.

The chain couples TRBV5-1 to TRBJ1-2; tentatively, D is TRBD1 (6 bases). Germline lookup yields CDR1 SGHRS and CDR2 YFSETQ. The CDR3 has 13 amino acids. V lost 7 bases, J lost 4 bases, and 14 bases lay in between. The CDR3 sequence: CASSTGEAYGYTF. CDR3 DNA sequence: TGCGCCAGCTCGACAGGAGAAGCCTATGGCTACACCTTC. The full variable domain, rest sourced from reference TRBV5-1 and TRBJ1-2, is KAGVTQTPRYLIKTRGQQVTLSCSPISGHRSVSWYQQTPGQGLQFLFEYFSETQRNKGNFPGRFSGRQFSNSRSEMNVSTLELGDSALYLCASSTGEAYGYTFGSGTRLTVV.

CDR3 sequence: CASSPRLGTDTRGDGYTF. CDR3 in DNA: TGTGCCAGCAGCCCCCGCCTCGGCACTGACACCAGGGGTGATGGCTACACCTTC. The chain joins TRBV3-1 (or the pseudogene TRBV3-2) to TRBJ1-2; D might be TRBD1 (6 bases). The CDR3 totals 18 residues. Per germline, CDR1 LGHDT and CDR2 YNNKEL (reference sequence). V was clipped by 4 bases and J by 6 bases, with 27 bases between them.

CDR3 residues: CASTPGQVNTEAFF. DNA for the CDR3: TGTGCCAGCACCCCGGGACAGGTGAACACTGAAGCTTTCTTT. The genes are TRBV6-5 and TRBJ1-1, with 8 bases aligning to TRBD1. The CDR3 runs 14 residues. Germline loops: CDR1 MNHEY, CDR2 SVGAGI. V lost 7 bases and J lost 0; bases outside the gene matches: 4.

The rearrangement joins TRBV7-8 to TRBJ1-6; D is ambiguous. V was trimmed by 0 bases and J by 6 bases, leaving 12 bases between them. The CDR3 is 16 residues long. CDR1 SGHVS and CDR2 FQNEAQ come from the germline V gene. The CDR3 protein is CASSLAPQVGNSPLHF. DNA of the CDR3: TGTGCCAGCAGCTTAGCCCCCCAAGTGGGTAATTCACCCCTCCACTTT.

The V and J genes are TRBV19 and TRBJ1-5, with TRBD1 matching over 9 bases. This CDR3 comprises 15 residues. Germline V gives CDR1 LNHDA, CDR2 SQIVND (reference sequence). The junction had 7 bases not matched to a gene; V was cut back by 7 bases and J by 3 bases. CDR3 sequence: CASTEGQGPNQPQHF. CDR3 coding DNA: TGTGCCAGTACCGAAGGACAGGGGCCCAATCAGCCCCAGCATTTT.

The rearrangement uses TRBV11-3 and TRBJ2-2; 9 positions match TRBD1. V dropped 2 bases and J dropped 4; count of bases not matched to a gene: 2. Germline values: CDR1 SGHNT, CDR2 YENEEA. The CDR3 runs 15 residues. The CDR3 bases are TGTGCCAGCAGCTTAAGGACAGGGGTCACCGGGGAGCTGTTTTTT. Encoded protein: CASSLRTGVTGELFF.

The chain employs TRBV24-1 and TRBJ1-2, with D perhaps matching TRBD1 (6 bases). This CDR3 has 14 residues. The germline V and J ends were trimmed by 6 bases and 8 bases, with 18 bases remaining between them. CDR1 is KGHDR, CDR2 SFDVKD, per germline. CDR3 in amino acids: CATSKGTGSYGYTF. The CDR3 bases are TGTGCCACCAGTAAAGGCACAGGGTCGTACGGCTACACCTTC.

The chain joins TRBV5-8 to TRBJ2-3; 10 bases map to TRBD2. The ends lost 4 bases at V and 3 bases at J; junction bases unmatched: 5. The CDR3 length is 15 residues. The germline CDR1 and CDR2 sequences are SGHTS and YDEGEE. CDR3 sequence reads: CASSPSGRGTDTQYF. DNA of the CDR3: TGTGCCAGCAGCCCAAGCGGGAGGGGGACAGATACGCAGTATTTT.

CDR3 region: CASSQDKGGRPPVGSPLHF. The CDR3 DNA follows: TGTGCCAGCAGCCAAGATAAGGGAGGGCGGCCACCAGTAGGTTCACCCCTCCACTTT. V gene TRBV3-1 (or the pseudogene TRBV3-2) combines with J gene TRBJ1-6; the D is unclear. Germline CDR1 reads LGHDT; CDR2 reads YNNKEL (reference sequence). This CDR3 region has 19 residues. V dropped 0 bases and J dropped 9 bases, with 24 bases sitting between them.